A single sample gave rise to the 20 T cell receptor beta chains below, sequenced in a study of regulatory T cells in long-lasting Graves disease listed by TCRdb under 2021. Explained via the paper, the time point label denotes: newly diagnosed GD, antithyroid drugs for less than 3 months. For both TCR sequencing and RNA sequencing, RNA was extracted from PBMCs in TRIzol. Libraries came from multiplex PCR. TCRdb lists the instrument as Illumina HiSeq 4000. iRepertoire HTBI primers and Arm-PCR amplification of CDR3 regions were used to construct TCR beta libraries. TCRdb reran the public reads through fastp at Q25 and MiXCR, keeping productive beta chains. All rows with the same CDR3 protein become a single entry with the most common DNA and genes. This sample comprises about 430,000 distinct CDR3 sequences, over 14% of them detected only once. The ten largest clonotypes hold approximately 8% of the sample.

The same specimen was also included in a second study, on T cells in Graves' hyperthyroidism and ophthalmopathy.

The sample consisted of peripheral blood mononuclear cells (PBMCs), taken at new diagnosis, from a patient treated with antithyroid drugs. The source of these receptors is a woman aged 40 to 50 with Graves disease. Donor details come from another sample of the same person, matched by shared clones.

This clonotype was picked up many times. The chain links TRBV7-2 to TRBJ2-4, with D maybe TRBD2 (6 bases). The CDR3 length is 15 residues. V lost 3 bases and J 0 bases, leaving 9 bases between the germline ends. CDR1 SGHTA and CDR2 FQGNSA come from the germline V gene. The CDR3 reads CASSFSGIAKNIQYF. CDR3 bases: TGTGCCAGCAGCTTTAGCGGAATAGCCAAAAACATTCAGTACTTC. Drawing the rest from reference TRBV7-2 and TRBJ2-4, the complete variable domain is GAGVSQSPSNKVTEKGKDVELRCDPISGHTALYWYRQSLGQGLEFLIYFQGNSAPDKSGLPSDRFSAERTGGSVSTLTIQRTQQEDSAVYLCASSFSGIAKNIQYFGAGTRLSVL.

This chain links TRBV7-9 with TRBJ2-7; 7 nucleotides align to TRBD2. Germline CDR1 SEHNR, CDR2 FQNEAQ (reference sequence). The CDR3 length is 16 residues. V gave up 1 base and J gave up 0 bases; unmatched junction bases: 6. The DNA of the CDR3 is TGTGCCAGCAGCTTAGGGGAGGGCCCCCGCTCCTACGAGCAGTACTTC. Translated, it gives CASSLGEGPRSYEQYF.

This clonotype has a count of ten or more. The chain employs TRBV12-3 or TRBV12-4 and TRBJ2-3; tentatively, D is TRBD2 (5 bases). V lost 5 bases and J lost 7, with 25 bases in between. The CDR3 has 17 amino acids. DNA for the CDR3: TGTGCCAGCAGTCCAACCCGTTCATCCGGGGATCCAAATACGCAGTATTTT. The encoded protein is CASSPTRSSGDPNTQYF.

V usage is TRBV5-6 and J usage is TRBJ1-2, with D possibly being TRBD1 (5 bases). The V gene's germline CDR1 is SGHDT and CDR2 YYEEEE. V lost 4 bases, J lost 4 bases, and 14 bases lay in between. This CDR3 region has 14 residues. CDR3 in DNA: TGTGCCAGCAGCGGCGGGACTCTCGGCTATGGCTACACCTTC. It is translated as CASSGGTLGYGYTF.

The table lists this clonotype with a few counts. V is TRBV7-9 and J is TRBJ2-3; D may match TRBD1 or TRBD2 (6 bases each). V was trimmed by 4 bases and J by 4 bases, leaving 21 bases between them. The CDR3 contains 17 residues. Germline V gives CDR1 SEHNR, CDR2 FQNEAQ (reference sequence). The DNA of the CDR3 is TGTGCCAGCAGCTCCACCTTTAGGGGGACTTGGGCAGATACGCAGTATTTT. It translates to CASSSTFRGTWADTQYF. The variable domain in full, completed from reference TRBV7-9 and TRBJ2-3, reads DTGVSQNPRHKITKRGQNVTFRCDPISEHNRLYWYRQTLGQGPEFLTYFQNEAQLEKSRLLSDRFSAERPKGSFSTLEIQRTEQGDSAMYLCASSSTFRGTWADTQYFGPGTRLTVL.

This clonotype was recorded at least ten times. V and J are TRBV10-3 and TRBJ1-1; TRBD1 is a possible D gene (5 bases). CDR3 size: 14 residues. CDR1 and CDR2 from the germline V gene are ENHRY and SYGVKD. Trimming took off 6 bases at V and 0 bases at J, with 11 bases between the two ends. In DNA, the CDR3 is TGTGCCATCAGGACAGATGAGATGAACACTGAAGCTTTCTTT. Translation gives CAIRTDEMNTEAFF.

A few counts support this clonotype. J is TRBJ2-2 and V is TRBV3-1; TRBD2 aligns across 10 bases. CDR1 and CDR2 (germline): LGHDT, YNNKEL (reference sequence). V dropped 4 bases and J dropped 7; count of bases not matched to a gene: 9. CDR3 length: 16 amino acids. The CDR3, as DNA: TGTGCCAGCAGCCCCCCCGGGACTAGCGTTGGCGGGGAGCTGTTTTTT. Protein: CASSPPGTSVGGELFF.

This clonotype was picked up many times. This chain links TRBV19 with TRBJ1-4; the D is unclear. Germline lookup yields CDR1 LNHDA and CDR2 SQIVND (reference sequence). V shed 6 bases and J shed 7 bases, with 18 bases lying between them. The CDR3 length is 15 residues. CDR3 sequence: CASSSSSGWGEKLFF. In DNA, the CDR3 is TGTGCCAGTAGCTCCAGTTCGGGATGGGGTGAAAAACTGTTTTTT.

This clonotype showed up just a few times. DNA of the CDR3: TGTGCCAGCAGCGTAGGGTGGGGAGATACGCAGTATTTT. It is translated as CASSVGWGDTQYF. The chain has TRBV9 and TRBJ2-3; D is ambiguous. The CDR3 is 13 residues long. Trimming stripped 0 bases from V and 5 bases from J, with 7 bases between. CDR1 SGDLS and CDR2 YYNGEE come from the germline V gene. Full variable domain (rest looked up from reference TRBV9 and TRBJ2-3): DSGVTQTPKHLITATGQRVTLRCSPRSGDLSVYWYQQSLDQGLQFLIQYYNGEERAKGNILERFSAQQFPDLHSELNLSSLELGDSALYFCASSVGWGDTQYFGPGTRLTVL.

This clonotype was recorded at least ten times. The V gene is TRBV11-3, the J gene TRBJ2-1; 8 bases map to TRBD1. Looked up from germline, CDR1 is SGHNT and CDR2 is YENEEA. This CDR3 comprises 18 residues. Trimming cost V 0 bases and J 0 bases; bases outside gene matches: 7. CDR3 sequence reads: CASSLEAPGGGSYNEQFF. CDR3 coding DNA: TGTGCCAGCAGCTTAGAGGCCCCAGGGGGCGGCTCCTACAATGAGCAGTTCTTC.

The chain couples TRBV6-1 to TRBJ2-5, with TRBD1 as a possible D gene (6 bases). Near its end, the DNA agrees better with TRBJ2-1, so the J call may be wrong. The length of the CDR3 is 15 residues. In germline, CDR1 is MNHNS, CDR2 SASEGT. The CDR3 sequence: CATFRQFRGQWEQFF. In DNA, the CDR3 is TGTGCCACCTTCCGACAGTTTAGGGGACAATGGGAGCAGTTCTTC.

Many counts were recorded for this clonotype. The chain employs TRBV12-3 or TRBV12-4 and TRBJ2-7, with 10 bases matching TRBD2. V shed 7 bases, J shed 6 bases, and the junction held 6 bases outside the gene matches. CDR3 length: 13 residues. The CDR3 region has the DNA TGTGCCAGCACTAGCGGGAGAGGTCGCGAGCAGTACTTC. Translating gives CASTSGRGREQYF.

This clonotype was found many times. The chain is built from TRBV2 and TRBJ2-3; 10 bases agree with TRBD1. This CDR3 region has 18 residues. The germline CDR1 and CDR2 sequences are SNHLY and FYNNEI. The ends lost 6 bases at V and 0 bases at J; junction bases unmatched: 12. The CDR3 sequence: CASRGPPGTGDSTDTQYF. The CDR3 DNA is TGTGCCAGCAGGGGCCCCCCCGGGACAGGGGATAGCACAGATACGCAGTATTTT.

This clonotype was observed many times. The gene calls are TRBV28 and TRBJ2-5; D assignment may be TRBD1 or TRBD2 (7 bases each). The CDR3 has 15 amino acids. Germline V gene data show CDR1 as MDHEN and CDR2 as SYDVKM. V was cut by 4 bases and J by 3 bases, with 15 bases left in between. The CDR3 coding sequence is TGTGCCAGCAGTTCCCTCAGGGGGGGTAAAGAGACCCAGTACTTC. This gives the protein CASSSLRGGKETQYF.

This clonotype was picked up many times. The V call is TRBV6-1, the J call TRBJ2-6; TRBD1 is a possible D gene (6 bases). V was trimmed by 7 bases and J by 2 bases, leaving 12 bases between them. Germline V gene data show CDR1 as MNHNS and CDR2 as SASEGT. This CDR3 contains 15 residues. CDR3 in amino acids: CASIPSGAGANVLTF. Here the CDR3 DNA reads TGTGCCAGCATTCCCTCAGGGGCTGGGGCCAACGTCCTGACTTTC.

This clonotype was picked up a small number of times. The V call is TRBV20-1, the J call TRBJ2-5; perhaps TRBD2 as D (6 bases). Germline CDR1 reads DFQATT; CDR2 reads SNEGSKA (reference sequence). This CDR3 is built from 12 residues. Trimming left V 6 bases short and J 7 bases short, with 15 bases between. The CDR3 DNA sequence: TGCAGTGCCCCGACTAGTACGGGGACCCAGTACTTC. It specifies CSAPTSTGTQYF.

Turning to this clonotype: This sequence is one base from a far larger clone and is likely a read error. This sequence joins TRBV25-1 and TRBJ2-1; TRBD1 might be the D (5 bases). Germline CDR1 and CDR2: MGHDK and SYGVNS. V lost 5 bases to trimming and J lost 3 bases, with 17 bases between them. The CDR3 runs 16 residues. The CDR3 DNA sequence: TGTGCCAGCAGTCCGCCAACAAGGGGTATCTACAATGAGCAGTTCTTC. It is translated as CASSPPTRGIYNEQFF.

This clonotype has ten or more counts. V is TRBV19 and J is TRBJ1-5, with 11 bases identical to TRBD1. Germline V gives CDR1 LNHDA, CDR2 SQIVND (reference sequence). The CDR3 consists of 16 residues. Losses at the gene ends were 3 bases for V and 6 bases for J; bases not matched to a gene: 7. The chain's CDR3 is CASSILRTGGFQPQHF. The CDR3 region has the DNA TGTGCCAGTAGTATTCTACGGACAGGGGGCTTTCAGCCCCAGCATTTT. Together with reference TRBV19 and TRBJ1-5, the CDR3 gives the full variable domain: DGGITQSPKYLFRKEGQNVTLSCEQNLNHDAMYWYRQDPGQGLRLIYYSQIVNDFQKGDIAEGYSVSREKKESFPLTVTSAQKNPTAFYLCASSILRTGGFQPQHFGDGTRLSIL.

This clonotype was seen at least ten times. The chain links TRBV5-5 to TRBJ2-1, with D perhaps given as TRBD1 or TRBD2 (5 bases each). The germline V gene has CDR1 SGHKS and CDR2 YYEKEE (reference sequence). The CDR3 length is 13 residues. The V and J ends lost 5 bases and 6 bases respectively, with 12 bases between them. In DNA, the CDR3 is TGTGCCAGCAGGCCCCCCGGGACCAATGAGCAGTTCTTC. Amino acids: CASRPPGTNEQFF. Looking up the rest from reference TRBV5-5 and TRBJ2-1 gives the full variable domain: DAGVTQSPTHLIKTRGQQVTLRCSPISGHKSVSWYQQVLGQGPQFIFQYYEKEERGRGNFPDRFSARQFPNYSSELNVNALLLGDSALYLCASRPPGTNEQFFGPGTRLTVL.

This clonotype was observed many times. The chain uses TRBV20-1 and TRBJ2-3; D may be TRBD1 (6 bases). With 5 bases removed from V and 2 bases from J, the gap between germline ends came to 11 bases. CDR3 length equals 13 residues. Germline V gene lookup returns CDR1 DFQATT and CDR2 SNEGSKA (reference sequence). The CDR3 is CSALDRVTDTQYF. CDR3 DNA sequence: TGCAGTGCTTTGGACAGAGTCACAGATACGCAGTATTTT.